This entry concerns a single T cell receptor beta chain. Germline V gene lookup returns CDR1 MGHRA and CDR2 YSYEKL. This CDR3 has 15 residues. V was shortened by 0 bases and J by 3 bases, with 12 bases between the two germline ends. Generated by immunoSEQ multiplex PCR, the TCRdb table keeps only in-frame clones and is missing some. This repertoire shows approximately 760,000 clones, 70% to 90% found once; its top ten account for approximately 0.01%. The record originates from a study of shared T cell receptors in the human thymus. In addition, the sample was reused for a study of human thymus T cells. In that study: It was healthy Finnish infants having corrective surgery for congenital heart defects who were the donors. Resections obtained during corrective heart surgery supplied the thymus tissue. Thymic and blood repertoires appeared to carry a bias in their V and J gene usage. Related research found strongly overlapping thymic repertoires in unrelated individuals.

The sequenced material came from thymocytes. This chain links TRBV4-1 with TRBJ2-7; D ambiguous. The receptor comes from a girl in the first two years of life with a congenital heart defect. This chain's CDR3 is CASSQEEADYYEQYF. CDR3 DNA: TGCGCCAGCAGCCAAGAAGAGGCGGATTACTACGAGCAGTACTTC.